This T cell receptor beta chain was sequenced for a study of blood T cell repertoires in COVID-19. Study context: The United States, Italy and Spain provided the acute and convalescent COVID-19 samples.

Germline V gene lookup returns CDR1 MNHEY and CDR2 SVGAGI. J was trimmed by 5 bases and V by 6 bases; bases with no gene match: 10. This CDR3 region has 15 residues. In the original analysis: Amplification from reference gene primers served as the basis for estimated nucleated cell counts. Sequencing was performed with immunoSEQ multiplex PCR; in TCRdb, only in-frame clones are kept and a portion is missing. That table furnishes V, J and clone size, whereas the DNA furnished D and trimming. The top ten hold around 7% of the sample, which has 160,000 or so clones, about four fifths seen once. This TCR derives from a man between 65 and 85 years old with active or convalescent COVID-19. The chain has TRBV6-5 and TRBJ2-5, with 9 bases identical to TRBD1. The sequencing sample was made of peripheral blood. CDR3 loop: CASSTGTGYGETQYF. CDR3 sequence (DNA): TGTGCCAGCAGCACCGGGACAGGGTACGGCGAGACCCAGTACTTC.